These T cell receptor beta chains were read from a single sample in a study of T-cell memory formation after mild COVID-19. TCRdb itself ran the 5' RACE reads through MiXCR, one entry per CDR3 protein. The sample shows roughly 510,000 distinct CDR3 sequences, roughly 17% of them seen only once. The sequencing sample was made of PBMCs or a T cell subset sorted from them (not recorded which). These receptors were collected from an adult woman who had mild COVID-19 (a few samples of this study predate the infection). Cell type and time point are not known. Both conserved end residues are trimmed from each CDR3.

>TRBV12-3/TRBV12-4
ASSQVPKETQY
>TRBV24-1
ATSIGKGNEQF
>TRBV25-1
ASSESGLLKTQY
>TRBV6-1
ASTGPAPHNEQF
>TRBV15
ATSRDKAGGLDTQY
>TRBV4-3
ASSQEKGRGETQY
>TRBV19
ASSVLAGASGYNEQF
>TRBV6-2/TRBV6-3
ASSYSKGKPHPGQRTEQY
>TRBV10-3
AISHRGRSWETQY
>TRBV7-9
ASSRAGLSSPGNTIY
>TRBV5-8
ASRSTGLHTEAF
>TRBV14
ASSQDQGRAYEQY
>TRBV24-1
ATSDPGLRTTDTQY
>TRBV6-5
ASSYAQGRGGSYNEQF
>TRBV7-6
ASREDRGDGYT
>TRBV5-4
ASSLREMRGPNTGELF
>TRBV3-1
ASSQAVGPDKQY
>TRBV12-3/TRBV12-4
ASSSSGQGLRGRNEQF
>TRBV29-1
SVGLIRLNEQF
>TRBV4-2
ASTLSRTGNYGYT